These T cell receptor beta chains were read from a single sample in a study of CXCR3-negative and CXCR3-positive naive CD8 T cells. After re-calling the 5' RACE reads, TCRdb lists one entry per CDR3 protein, DNA absent. This sample's table reports 130,000 to 150,000 distinct CDR3 sequences. Input material: naive CXCR3+ CD8+ T cells from blood. These receptors were collected from a human donor in good health. Some clones in this sample may be carry-over from other donors' samples. Each CDR3 is given with its conserved first and last residue. Fields, in order: CDR3 protein, CDR3 length, J gene, V gene.

CDR3: CASSFSDTAYEQYF; length: 14; J: TRBJ2-7; V: TRBV5-1
CDR3: CASSLVRSSGIPGSEQFF; length: 18; J: TRBJ2-1; V: TRBV13
CDR3: CASSEGLAGANEQFF; length: 15; J: TRBJ2-1; V: TRBV7-3
CDR3: CATSRTGRVDQPQHF; length: 15; J: TRBJ1-5; V: TRBV15
CDR3: CASSYMGVNTEAFF; length: 14; J: TRBJ1-1; V: TRBV6-5
CDR3: CASSLDGTGLAGYNEQFF; length: 18; J: TRBJ2-1; V: TRBV11-2
CDR3: CSVIPIQAGAYEQFF; length: 15; J: TRBJ2-1; V: TRBV29-1
CDR3: CASSPPTSSVTEQFF; length: 15; J: TRBJ2-1; V: TRBV7-9
CDR3: CSVEDPGRDYGYTF; length: 14; J: TRBJ1-2; V: TRBV29-1
CDR3: CASSYGGGLGDTQYF; length: 15; J: TRBJ2-3; V: TRBV6-5